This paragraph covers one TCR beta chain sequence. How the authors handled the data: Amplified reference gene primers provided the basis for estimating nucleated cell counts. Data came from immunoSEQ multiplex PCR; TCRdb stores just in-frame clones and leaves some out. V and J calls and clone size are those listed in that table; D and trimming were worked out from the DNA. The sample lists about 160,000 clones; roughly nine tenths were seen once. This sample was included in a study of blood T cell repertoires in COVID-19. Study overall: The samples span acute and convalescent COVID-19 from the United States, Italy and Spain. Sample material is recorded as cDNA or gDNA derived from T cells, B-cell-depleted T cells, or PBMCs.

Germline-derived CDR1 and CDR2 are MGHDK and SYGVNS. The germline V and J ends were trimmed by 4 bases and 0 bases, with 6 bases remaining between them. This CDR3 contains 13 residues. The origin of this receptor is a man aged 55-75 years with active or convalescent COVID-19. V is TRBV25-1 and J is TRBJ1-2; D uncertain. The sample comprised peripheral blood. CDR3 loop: CASSGGANYGYTF. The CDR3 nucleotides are TGTGCCAGCAGTGGGGGAGCTAACTATGGCTACACCTTC.